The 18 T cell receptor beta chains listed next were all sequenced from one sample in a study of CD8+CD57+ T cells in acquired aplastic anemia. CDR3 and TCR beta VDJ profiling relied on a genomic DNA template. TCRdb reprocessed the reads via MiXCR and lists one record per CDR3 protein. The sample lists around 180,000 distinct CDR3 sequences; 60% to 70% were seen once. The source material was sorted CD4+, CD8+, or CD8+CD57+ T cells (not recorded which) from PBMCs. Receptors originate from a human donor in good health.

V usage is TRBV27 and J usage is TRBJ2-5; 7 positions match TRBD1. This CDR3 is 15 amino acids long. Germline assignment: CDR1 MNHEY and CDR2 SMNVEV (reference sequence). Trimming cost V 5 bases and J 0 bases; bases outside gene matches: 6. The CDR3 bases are TGTGCCAGCAGTACTCCGACAGGGAACCAAGAGACCCAGTACTTC. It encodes CASSTPTGNQETQYF.

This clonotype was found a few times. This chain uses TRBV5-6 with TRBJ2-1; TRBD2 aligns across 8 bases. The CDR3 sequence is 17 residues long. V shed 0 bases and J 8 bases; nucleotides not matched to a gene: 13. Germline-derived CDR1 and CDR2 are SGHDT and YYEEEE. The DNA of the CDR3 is TGTGCCAGCAGCTTGGAGGGGAGCGGGAGTTCGATCGATGAGCAGTTCTTC. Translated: CASSLEGSGSSIDEQFF.

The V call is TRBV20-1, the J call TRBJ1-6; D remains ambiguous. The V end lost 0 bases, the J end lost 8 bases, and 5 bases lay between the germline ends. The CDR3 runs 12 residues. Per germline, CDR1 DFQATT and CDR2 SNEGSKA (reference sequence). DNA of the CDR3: TGCAGTGCTAGAGATCGGGATTCACCCCTCCACTTT. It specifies CSARDRDSPLHF.

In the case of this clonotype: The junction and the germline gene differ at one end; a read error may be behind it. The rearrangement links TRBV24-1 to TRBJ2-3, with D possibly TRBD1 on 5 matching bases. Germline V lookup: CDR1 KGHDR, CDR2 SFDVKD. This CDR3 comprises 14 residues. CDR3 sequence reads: CATSDRQSIDTQYF. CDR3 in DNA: TGTGCCACCAGTGATCGACAGAGCATAGATACGCAGTATTTT.

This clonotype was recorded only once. The chain's CDR3 is CAISDTGGQETQYF. In DNA, the CDR3 is TGTGCCATCAGTGATACGGGGGGACAAGAGACCCAGTACTTC. The chain has TRBV10-3 and TRBJ2-5, with 7 nucleotides matching TRBD2. The junction had 3 bases not matched to a gene; V was cut back by 3 bases and J by 2 bases. CDR3 length: 14 residues. Germline CDR1 ENHRY, CDR2 SYGVKD.

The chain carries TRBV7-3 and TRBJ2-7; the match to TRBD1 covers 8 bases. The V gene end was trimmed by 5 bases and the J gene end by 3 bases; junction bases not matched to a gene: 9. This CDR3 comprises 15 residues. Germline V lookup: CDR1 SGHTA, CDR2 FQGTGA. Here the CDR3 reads CASSPRTGLGYEQYF. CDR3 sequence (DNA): TGTGCCAGCAGCCCCCGGACAGGGTTAGGCTACGAGCAGTACTTC.

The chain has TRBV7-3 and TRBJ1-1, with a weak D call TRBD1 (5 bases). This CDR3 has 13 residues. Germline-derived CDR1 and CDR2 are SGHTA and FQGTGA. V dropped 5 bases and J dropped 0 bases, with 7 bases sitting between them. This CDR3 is CASSATVNTEAFF. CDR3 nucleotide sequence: TGTGCCAGCAGCGCGACAGTGAACACTGAAGCTTTCTTT.

This chain's CDR3 is CASSPLEDLSTGELFF. The CDR3 coding sequence is TGTGCCAGCAGTCCCCTTGAAGACTTAAGTACCGGGGAGCTGTTTTTT. This chain joins TRBV27 and TRBJ2-2, with D unclear. Germline V gives CDR1 MNHEY, CDR2 SMNVEV (reference sequence). This CDR3 region has 16 residues. Trimming took off 5 bases at V and 5 bases at J, with 18 bases between the two ends.

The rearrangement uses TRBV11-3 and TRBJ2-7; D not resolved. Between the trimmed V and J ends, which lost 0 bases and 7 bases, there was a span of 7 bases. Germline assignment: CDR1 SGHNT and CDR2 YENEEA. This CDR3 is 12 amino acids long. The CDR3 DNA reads TGTGCCAGCAGCTTAGAAAGGCGGGAGCAGTACTTC. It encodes CASSLERREQYF.

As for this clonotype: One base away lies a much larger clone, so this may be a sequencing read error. DNA of the CDR3: TGTGCCAGCAGCCCTCGAGGGAATATGAACACTGAAGCTCTCTTT. This gives the protein CASSPRGNMNTEALF. This rearrangement joins TRBV9 to TRBJ1-1; no clear D gene. The CDR3 has 15 residues. CDR1 is SGDLS and CDR2 is YYNGEE in the germline V gene.

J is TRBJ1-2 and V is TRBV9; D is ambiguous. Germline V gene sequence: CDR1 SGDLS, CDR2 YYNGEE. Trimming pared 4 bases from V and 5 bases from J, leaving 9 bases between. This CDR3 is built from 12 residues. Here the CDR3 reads CASSSRPYGYTF. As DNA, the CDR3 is TGTGCCAGCAGCAGTCGACCTTATGGCTACACCTTC.

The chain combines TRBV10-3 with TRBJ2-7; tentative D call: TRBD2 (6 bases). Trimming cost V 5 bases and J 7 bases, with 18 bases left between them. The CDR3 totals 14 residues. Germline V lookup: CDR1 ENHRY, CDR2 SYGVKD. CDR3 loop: CAISSGLSYNEQYF. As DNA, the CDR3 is TGTGCCATCAGTAGCGGGCTCTCCTACAATGAGCAGTACTTC.

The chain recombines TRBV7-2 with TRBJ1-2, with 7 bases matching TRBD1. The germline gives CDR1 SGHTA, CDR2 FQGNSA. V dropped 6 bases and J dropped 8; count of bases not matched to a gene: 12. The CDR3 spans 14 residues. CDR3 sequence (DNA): TGTGCCAGCAGTTCACTCGACAGGGTGGGCGGCTACACCTTC. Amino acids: CASSSLDRVGGYTF.

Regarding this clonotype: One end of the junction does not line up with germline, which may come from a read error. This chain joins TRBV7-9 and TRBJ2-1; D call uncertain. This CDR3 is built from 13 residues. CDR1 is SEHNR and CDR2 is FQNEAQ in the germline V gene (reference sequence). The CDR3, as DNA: TGTGCCAGCAGCTTTTACGCAAACAATGAGCAGTTCTTT. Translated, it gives CASSFYANNEQFF. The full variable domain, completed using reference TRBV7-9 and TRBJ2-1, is DTGVSQNPRHKITKRGQNVTFRCDPISEHNRLYWYRQTLGQGPEFLTYFQNEAQLEKSRLLSDRFSAERPKGSFSTLEIQRTEQGDSAMYLCASSFYANNEQFFGPGTRLTVL.

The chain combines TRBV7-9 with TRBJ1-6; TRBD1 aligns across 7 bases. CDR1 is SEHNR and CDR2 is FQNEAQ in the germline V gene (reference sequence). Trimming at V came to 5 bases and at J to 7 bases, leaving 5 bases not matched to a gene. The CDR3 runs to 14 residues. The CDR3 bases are TGTGCCAGCAGCGGGGGACAGATGAATTCACCCCTCCACTTT. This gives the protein CASSGGQMNSPLHF.

This CDR3 is CARGLGDQPQHF. CDR3 in DNA: TGTGCTAGGGGGCTGGGGGATCAGCCCCAGCATTTT. The chain is built from TRBV24-1 and TRBJ1-5; TRBD1 matches 7 bases. This CDR3 region has 12 residues. The germline V gene encodes CDR1 KGHDR and CDR2 SFDVKD.

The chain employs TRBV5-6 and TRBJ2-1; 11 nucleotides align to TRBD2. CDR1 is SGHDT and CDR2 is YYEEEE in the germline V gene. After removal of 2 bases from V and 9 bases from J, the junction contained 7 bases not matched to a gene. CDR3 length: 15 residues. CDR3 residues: CASSFRLAGGLEQFF. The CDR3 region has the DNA TGTGCCAGCAGCTTTCGGCTAGCGGGGGGCCTTGAGCAGTTCTTC.

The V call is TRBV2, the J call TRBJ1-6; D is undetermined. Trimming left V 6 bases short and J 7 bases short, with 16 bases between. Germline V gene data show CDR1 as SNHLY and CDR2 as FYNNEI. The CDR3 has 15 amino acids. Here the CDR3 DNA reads TGTGCCAGCAGGCCCCCTACAGTGACCAATTCACCCCTCCACTTT. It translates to CASRPPTVTNSPLHF.